One sample yielded the 25 T cell receptor beta chains listed below, sequenced in a study of blood T cells in healthy people across ages. Next came a second PCR, run for about 6 to 12 cycles, which used a sample-barcoded 5' primer along with a J-beta primer mix. MiXCR, applied by TCRdb to the 5' RACE reads, yields one record per CDR3 protein. The sample includes around 940,000 distinct CDR3 sequences, around 54% of them seen just once. Sequenced sample: blood. The origin of the receptors is a woman aged 60-75 years in good health.

This clonotype was counted only a few times. V and J are TRBV29-1 and TRBJ2-1; tentatively, D is TRBD2 (6 bases). The CDR3 contains 18 residues. Germline CDR1 is SQVTM and CDR2 is ANQGSEA. The V end was cut by 1 base, the J end by 0 bases, with 19 bases between. The CDR3 nucleotides read TGCAGCGTTGAAGGGGAGGACACGGGCCGTAGCTCCTACAATGAGCAGTTCTTC. Its protein product is CSVEGEDTGRSSYNEQFF.

Worth noting for this clonotype: At one end, the junction sequence differs from germline, possibly due to a read error. The chain uses TRBV6-1 and TRBJ1-1; D not resolved. CDR3 length: 13 residues. In germline, CDR1 is MNHNS, CDR2 SASEGT. The CDR3: CASSETTNIEAFF. CDR3 bases: TGTGCCAGCAGTGAGACAACGAACATTGAAGCTTTCTTT.

Here the CDR3 DNA reads TGCAGTGCTAGAGCCGATCAGGGGAGTGGGGAGACCCAGTACTTC. It yields the protein CSARADQGSGETQYF. The genes are TRBV20-1 and TRBJ2-5; D is perhaps TRBD1 (6 bases). Looked up from germline, CDR1 is DFQATT and CDR2 is SNEGSKA (reference sequence). V was shortened by 1 base and J by 5 bases, with 17 bases between the two germline ends. CDR3 length equals 15 residues.

This chain uses TRBV5-1 with TRBJ2-4; no clear D gene. The better agreement between TRBJ2-7 and the DNA end casts doubt on the J call. The CDR3 totals 14 residues. The germline V gene has CDR1 SGHRS and CDR2 YFSETQ. The CDR3: CASSSQALAGEQYF. CDR3 DNA: TGCGCCAGCAGCTCCCAGGCCTTGGCTGGCGAGCAGTACTTC.

This sequence joins TRBV20-1 and TRBJ2-3, with D possibly matching TRBD2 (5 bases). Per the germline V gene, CDR1 is DFQATT and CDR2 is SNEGSKA (reference sequence). V was pared by 1 base and J by 3 bases, with 14 bases between. The CDR3 runs 15 residues. The DNA for the CDR3 is TGCAGTGCTAGAGGAGTCGGGAAGTGGACAGATACGCAGTATTTT. Amino acids: CSARGVGKWTDTQYF.

The V gene is TRBV28, the J gene TRBJ2-1, with 7 bases that match TRBD2. The CDR3 has 16 amino acids. Germline lookup yields CDR1 MDHEN and CDR2 SYDVKM. V trimming: 5 bases; J trimming: 1 base; junction bases outside the gene matches: 8. In nucleotides, the CDR3 is TGTGCCAGCAGTGGCCTAGCGGATTGGTCCTACAATGAGCAGTTCTTC. This sequence encodes CASSGLADWSYNEQFF.

This clonotype was picked up one time. The chain uses TRBV7-2 and TRBJ2-5; perhaps TRBD1 as D (6 bases). This CDR3 is built from 16 residues. CDR1 is SGHTA and CDR2 is FQGNSA in the germline V gene. V shed 4 bases and J shed 1 base, with 16 bases lying between them. DNA of the CDR3: TGTGCCAGCAGCTCCCCCTGGGGGCGCACCCAAGAGACCCAGTACTTC. This gives the protein CASSSPWGRTQETQYF.

The gene calls are TRBV4-2 and TRBJ2-5, with D unresolved. TRBJ2-7 matches the DNA end more closely, so the J call is doubtful. Germline loops: CDR1 LGHNA, CDR2 YNFKEQ. This CDR3 contains 13 residues. The CDR3 protein is CASSQEIEFEQYF. CDR3 nucleotide sequence: TGTGCCAGCAGCCAAGAAATAGAGTTCGAGCAGTACTTC.

This clonotype was found a few times. J is TRBJ1-1 and V is TRBV29-1; D is unresolved. Trimming shortened V by 0 bases and J by 10 bases, and 12 bases separated the two germline ends. The CDR3 totals 12 residues. The germline V gene has CDR1 SQVTM and CDR2 ANQGSEA. CDR3: CSVEDRNRPAFF. CDR3 DNA: TGCAGCGTTGAAGATAGGAACAGACCAGCTTTCTTT.

This clonotype has only one observation. The chain is built from TRBV2 and TRBJ1-5; D is undetermined. Germline V gene sequence: CDR1 SNHLY, CDR2 FYNNEI. The CDR3 extends over 15 amino acids. Trimming shortened V by 4 bases and J by 5 bases, and 15 bases separated the two germline ends. This CDR3 reads CASSGEGALDQPQHF. The CDR3 region has the DNA TGTGCCAGCAGTGGTGAAGGAGCACTCGATCAGCCCCAGCATTTT.

The rearrangement links TRBV12-3 or TRBV12-4 to TRBJ1-1; D may be TRBD1 (6 bases). The CDR3 has 13 amino acids. Trimming shortened V by 6 bases and J by 6 bases, and 14 bases separated the two germline ends. The CDR3 coding sequence is TGTGCCAGCAGATCATACAGGGACGCTGAAGCTTTCTTT. As protein: CASRSYRDAEAFF.

There are many counts of this clonotype. V is TRBV5-1 and J is TRBJ2-3, with 7 bases lining up with TRBD2. CDR3 length: 14 residues. CDR1 is SGHRS, CDR2 YFSETQ, per germline. With V trimmed by 2 bases and J by 6 bases, 6 bases remained unmatched. CDR3 sequence (DNA): TGCGCCAGCAGCTTCCAAAGGGGAGGGGATACGCAGTATTTT. This sequence encodes CASSFQRGGDTQYF.

The J gene is TRBJ2-5, the V gene TRBV2; 9 bases agree with TRBD2. The CDR3 is made up of 14 amino acids. V was pared by 8 bases and J by 3 bases, with 7 bases of the junction left unmatched. Germline CDR1 is SNHLY and CDR2 is FYNNEI. The CDR3 reads CASGLAGVKETQYF. Written as DNA, the CDR3 is TGTGCCAGCGGATTAGCGGGAGTTAAAGAGACCCAGTACTTC.

This CDR3 reads CAWSRGVGTEAFF. For the CDR3, the DNA is TGTGCCTGGAGTAGGGGGGTTGGGACTGAAGCTTTCTTT. The chain uses TRBV30 and TRBJ1-1; D possibly corresponds to TRBD1 (6 bases). CDR3 length equals 13 residues. Trimming took 2 bases from V and 5 from J, leaving 12 bases between them. The germline V gene has CDR1 GTSNPN and CDR2 SVGIG (reference sequence).

CDR3 bases: TGTGCCAGCAGCTTAAGTTATGGGGGCCTCTCCTACGAGCAGTACTTC. As protein: CASSLSYGGLSYEQYF. V usage is TRBV7-8 and J usage is TRBJ2-7, with D tentatively TRBD1 (6 bases). The CDR3 length is 16 residues. Germline CDR1 and CDR2: SGHVS and FQNEAQ. Between the trimmed V and J ends, which lost 2 bases and 0 bases, there was a span of 14 bases.

The rearrangement joins TRBV2 to TRBJ2-1; a possible D gene is TRBD1 (5 bases). The germline V and J ends were trimmed by 1 base and 0 bases, with 19 bases remaining between them. Per germline, CDR1 SNHLY and CDR2 FYNNEI. The CDR3 is made up of 19 amino acids. The CDR3 sequence is CASSEGRAPKGDSYNEQFF. CDR3 DNA: TGTGCCAGCAGTGAAGGGCGAGCCCCAAAAGGGGACTCCTACAATGAGCAGTTCTTC.

This clonotype appeared a few times. The J gene is TRBJ2-6, the V gene TRBV11-2; 7 nucleotides align to TRBD1. Germline assignment: CDR1 SGHAT and CDR2 FQNNGV. Trimming cost V 7 bases and J 0 bases; bases outside gene matches: 9. This CDR3 contains 17 residues. CDR3 loop: CASNKGQARSGANVLTF. The DNA of the CDR3 is TGTGCCAGCAACAAAGGACAGGCGCGCTCTGGGGCCAACGTCCTGACTTTC. The whole variable domain, remainder taken from reference TRBV11-2 and TRBJ2-6, is EAGVAQSPRYKIIEKRQSVAFWCNPISGHATLYWYQQILGQGPKLLIQFQNNGVVDDSQLPKDRFSAERLKGVDSTLKIQPAKLEDSAVYLCASNKGQARSGANVLTFGAGSRLTVL.

J is TRBJ2-7 and V is TRBV12-3 or TRBV12-4; D gene ambiguous. The CDR3 has 14 residues. V shed 3 bases and J shed 1 base, with 10 bases lying between them. The CDR3 DNA reads TGTGCCAGCAGTTTCCCAGGCTGGTCCTACGAGCAGTACTTC. Protein: CASSFPGWSYEQYF.

A few counts support this clonotype. This chain's CDR3 is CASSHTLAGISYEQYF. The DNA of the CDR3 is TGCGCCAGCAGCCATACACTAGCGGGCATATCCTACGAGCAGTACTTC. The chain uses TRBV4-1 and TRBJ2-7; 9 bases agree with TRBD2. CDR1 and CDR2 from the germline V gene are MGHRA and YSYEKL. With 3 bases clipped from V and 1 base from J, the junction kept 7 bases outside the gene matches. The CDR3 spans 16 residues.

The chain carries TRBV7-2 and TRBJ2-5; D might be TRBD1 (6 bases). The J call may be faulty, since TRBJ2-7 better matches the DNA end. Germline assignment: CDR1 SGHTA and CDR2 FQGNSA. The CDR3 is 16 amino acids. CDR3 region: CASSLAPGGRAGEQYF. CDR3 DNA: TGTGCCAGCAGCTTAGCCCCTGGGGGCAGGGCGGGCGAGCAGTACTTC.

The J gene is TRBJ2-3, the V gene TRBV29-1; D gene ambiguous. Per germline, CDR1 SQVTM and CDR2 ANQGSEA. V was pared by 4 bases and J by 10 bases, with 21 bases between. The CDR3 totals 14 residues. The CDR3: CSVGRQSSADAQYF. Written as DNA, the CDR3 is TGCAGCGTTGGACGGCAGAGTAGTGCCGATGCGCAGTATTTT.

This sequence joins TRBV15 and TRBJ1-2; D ambiguous. V shed 1 base and J shed 2 bases, with 8 bases lying between them. The CDR3 runs 14 residues. The germline V gene encodes CDR1 LNHNV and CDR2 YYDKDF (reference sequence). This CDR3 is CATSRGDTNYGYTF. The CDR3, as DNA: TGTGCCACCAGCAGAGGAGACACCAACTATGGCTACACCTTC.

This clonotype was detected a few times. The genes are TRBV6-5 and TRBJ2-7, with TRBD2 matching over 7 bases. The ends lost 8 bases at V and 4 bases at J; junction bases unmatched: 14. Germline loops: CDR1 MNHEY, CDR2 SVGAGI. The CDR3 has 15 amino acids. In nucleotides, the CDR3 is TGTGCCAGCTTGCGAAAGGTCGGCGGGAGTTACGAGCAGTACTTC. Protein: CASLRKVGGSYEQYF.

V usage is TRBV9 and J usage is TRBJ1-4, with D unclear. The CDR3 consists of 16 residues. Germline V gene sequence: CDR1 SGDLS, CDR2 YYNGEE. Trimming cost V 4 bases and J 0 bases, with 13 bases left between them. The CDR3 region has the DNA TGTGCCAGCAGCCCAGATGGATCTTCAACTAATGAAAAACTGTTTTTT. As protein: CASSPDGSSTNEKLFF.

This clonotype was counted between two and nine times. The chain joins TRBV27 to TRBJ2-1; 13 bases agree with TRBD2. This CDR3 is built from 15 residues. The V gene's germline CDR1 is MNHEY and CDR2 SMNVEV (reference sequence). Trimming cost V 0 bases and J 8 bases; bases outside gene matches: 1. The CDR3 DNA follows: TGTGCCAGCAGTTTATCGGGACTAGCGGGACATGAGCAGTTCTTC. This translates into CASSLSGLAGHEQFF.